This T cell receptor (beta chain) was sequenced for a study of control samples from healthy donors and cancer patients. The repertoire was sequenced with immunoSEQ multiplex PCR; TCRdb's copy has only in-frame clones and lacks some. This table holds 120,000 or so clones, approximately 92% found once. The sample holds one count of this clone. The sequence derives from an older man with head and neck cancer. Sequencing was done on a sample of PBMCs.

The CDR3 DNA reads TGCGCCAGCAGCTCCGGACTAGCGGGGGCCTACAATGAGCAGTTCTTC. Protein: CASSSGLAGAYNEQFF. The chain links TRBV4-1 to TRBJ2-1; 13 positions match TRBD2. Per the germline V gene, CDR1 is MGHRA and CDR2 is YSYEKL. The CDR3 consists of 16 residues. V dropped 5 bases and J dropped 2; count of bases not matched to a gene: 3.